This TCR beta chain stems from a study of regulatory T cells in long-lasting Graves disease. Notes on the study in general: With under 3,500 shared public clonotypes, persistent patients exceeded new patients, who shared about a thousand. TRBV28, TRBJ1-2 and TRBJ2-5 were segments that persistent disease favored.

Arm-PCR with iRepertoire HTBI primers amplified the CDR3 regions for these TCR beta libraries. One entry per CDR3 protein, called by TCRdb with MiXCR from the multiplex PCR reads. The profile shows approximately 690,000 distinct CDR3 sequences, 25% to 35% of them singletons. The time point: persistent/refractory GD, antithyroid drugs over 5 years with positive TRAb. Extracted RNA from PBMCs served as the source of the TCR library. V lost 8 bases, J lost 6 bases, and 14 bases lay in between. The CDR3 extends over 13 amino acids. This clonotype was seen many times. As yet, its antigen is unknown. The source material was peripheral blood mononuclear cells (PBMCs), sampled when the disease was refractory, from a patient treated with antithyroid drugs. The chain uses TRBV12-3 or TRBV12-4 and TRBJ1-5; possibly TRBD1 for D (6 bases). This TCR was recovered from a female donor with Graves disease. CDR3 protein: CASGRGAGQPQHF. DNA of the CDR3: TGTGCCAGCGGACGGGGGGCTGGTCAGCCCCAGCATTTT.